These 21 T cell receptor beta chains share one sample of origin, sequenced in a study of brain T cells in children with intractable seizures. The assay was immunoSEQ multiplex PCR, and TCRdb's table has in-frame clones only and misses some. The profile shows 340,000 or so clones, approximately 93% of them singletons. Time point indicated: blood from clinic visit 5 months post-surgery; TSC patient then seizure free. The material sequenced was peripheral blood, taken roughly 5 months after surgery. All receptors come from a boy younger than two with tuberous sclerosis and intractable seizures.

The chain recombines TRBV12-3 or TRBV12-4 with TRBJ1-2; possibly TRBD1 for D (5 bases). The CDR3 covers 12 residues. Trimming removed 6 bases from V and 8 bases from J, with 13 bases in between. This chain's CDR3 is CASSPDSAGYTF. Written as DNA, the CDR3 is TGTGCCAGCAGCCCAGACAGTGCCGGCTACACCTTC.

The V and J genes are TRBV5-1 and TRBJ2-3; perhaps TRBD2 as D (8 bases). V shed 0 bases and J shed 2 bases, with 16 bases lying between them. The CDR3 covers 17 residues. Per germline, CDR1 SGHRS and CDR2 YFSETQ. The DNA for the CDR3 is TGCGCCAGCAGCTTGGGTCGGGGGGGACAGCTCACAGATACGCAGTATTTT. Protein: CASSLGRGGQLTDTQYF. Variable domain in full (rest from reference TRBV5-1 and TRBJ2-3): KAGVTQTPRYLIKTRGQQVTLSCSPISGHRSVSWYQQTPGQGLQFLFEYFSETQRNKGNFPGRFSGRQFSNSRSEMNVSTLELGDSALYLCASSLGRGGQLTDTQYFGPGTRLTVL.

This chain uses TRBV13 with TRBJ2-7; 7 nucleotides align to TRBD1. Germline-derived CDR1 and CDR2 are PRHDT and FYEKMQ (reference sequence). The length of the CDR3 is 15 residues. V was clipped by 4 bases and J by 0 bases; unmatched bases: 6. CDR3 region: CASSYGTASSYEQYF. The DNA for the CDR3 is TGTGCCAGCAGCTACGGGACAGCCTCCTCCTACGAGCAGTACTTC.

The V and J genes are TRBV29-1 and TRBJ1-2; TRBD1 aligns across 8 bases. Germline CDR1 reads SQVTM; CDR2 reads ANQGSEA. Losses at the gene ends were 6 bases for V and 7 bases for J; bases not matched to a gene: 4. The CDR3 consists of 11 residues. CDR3 DNA sequence: TGCAGCGTCCCCGGACAGGGTGGCTACACCTTC. Amino acid sequence: CSVPGQGGYTF.

This clone has a handful of counts. The genes are TRBV6-6 and TRBJ2-7; TRBD2 matches 10 bases. Trimming cost V 6 bases and J 5 bases; bases outside gene matches: 28. Germline V gives CDR1 MNHNY, CDR2 SVGAGI (reference sequence). The CDR3 sequence is 21 residues long. The CDR3 protein is CASSMTDVRAGGPRSINEQYF. The CDR3 region has the DNA TGTGCCAGCAGCATGACCGACGTCCGAGCGGGGGGGCCGAGGTCGATCAACGAGCAGTACTTC.

This clone was observed a single time. This chain joins TRBV11-3 and TRBJ2-1, with 8 bases matching TRBD2. The CDR3 is 16 amino acids. The germline V gene encodes CDR1 SGHNT and CDR2 YENEEA. The ends lost 1 base at V and 7 bases at J; junction bases unmatched: 9. For the CDR3, the DNA is TGTGCCAGCAGCTTAGTGCCAGCGGGAGTTTCGAATGAGCAGTTCTTC. It is translated as CASSLVPAGVSNEQFF.

J is TRBJ2-7 and V is TRBV5-1; possible D gene TRBD2, 6 bases. V lost 7 bases, J lost 2 bases, and 16 bases lay in between. The CDR3 has 14 residues. Per germline, CDR1 SGHRS and CDR2 YFSETQ. The CDR3 sequence is CASSFGGDAYEQYF. The CDR3, as DNA: TGCGCCAGCTCCTTCGGAGGGGACGCCTACGAGCAGTACTTC.

For the CDR3, the DNA is TGTGCCAGCAGCCAAGAGGCCTCGGGGAGGGGATATAATTCACCCCTCCACTTT. This encodes CASSQEASGRGYNSPLHF. The V and J genes are TRBV3-1 (or the pseudogene TRBV3-2) and TRBJ1-6; D perhaps matches TRBD1 (5 bases). The germline V gene encodes CDR1 LGHDT and CDR2 YNNKEL (reference sequence). V was trimmed by 0 bases and J by 4 bases, leaving 16 bases between them. This CDR3 is 18 amino acids long.

The V call is TRBV6-6, the J call TRBJ1-2, with a possible D match to TRBD1 (6 bases). The CDR3 extends over 15 amino acids. Looked up from germline, CDR1 is MNHNY and CDR2 is SVGAGI (reference sequence). Trimming removed 6 bases at V and 0 bases at J, with 14 bases between. The chain's CDR3 is CASRSTGTPNYGYTF. CDR3 bases: TGTGCCAGCAGGAGTACCGGGACACCTAACTATGGCTACACCTTC.

The chain carries TRBV9 and TRBJ1-1, with D possibly matching TRBD1 (6 bases). The CDR3 contains 15 residues. From germline, CDR1 is SGDLS and CDR2 YYNGEE. The V and J ends lost 4 bases and 0 bases respectively, with 13 bases between them. Written as DNA, the CDR3 is TGTGCCAGCAGCCCCGGGGGCAAGATGAACACTGAAGCTTTCTTT. This sequence encodes CASSPGGKMNTEAFF.

This rearrangement joins TRBV7-9 to TRBJ1-6; D is uncertain. Trimming removed 0 bases at V and 6 bases at J, with 9 bases between. Germline loops: CDR1 SEHNR, CDR2 FQNEAQ (reference sequence). There are 15 residues in the CDR3. The CDR3 is CASSLAGFLNSPLHF. DNA for the CDR3: TGTGCCAGCAGCTTAGCAGGATTCCTTAATTCACCCCTCCACTTT.

CDR3 DNA: TGTGCCAGTAGTATTAGAGCGGATACGCAGTATTTT. Its protein is CASSIRADTQYF. The rearrangement links TRBV19 to TRBJ2-3; unclear D gene. Germline CDR1 reads LNHDA; CDR2 reads SQIVND (reference sequence). CDR3 length: 12 amino acids. V lost 3 bases and J 6 bases, leaving 7 bases between the germline ends.

This clone was picked up one time. This chain joins TRBV30 and TRBJ1-1; D is ambiguous. Germline V gene lookup returns CDR1 GTSNPN and CDR2 SVGIG (reference sequence). There are 11 residues in the CDR3. Trimming took 2 bases from V and 9 from J, leaving 10 bases between them. The CDR3 protein is CAWSSGNKAFF. As DNA, the CDR3 is TGTGCCTGGAGTTCGGGGAATAAAGCTTTCTTT.

The chain is built from TRBV16 and TRBJ2-7; no clear D gene. The ends were cut back, 4 bases at V and 2 bases at J, with 12 bases in the middle. Germline V CDR1 and CDR2: KGHSY, FQNENV. The CDR3 loop spans 14 amino acids. For the CDR3, the DNA is TGTGCCAGCAGCCGACCCGGGCTCACCTACGAGCAGTACTTC. It codes for CASSRPGLTYEQYF.

The rearrangement uses TRBV5-1 and TRBJ2-3, with a tentative D call TRBD2 (6 bases). V was cut by 4 bases and J by 6 bases, with 15 bases left in between. This CDR3 is 14 amino acids long. The germline CDR1 and CDR2 sequences are SGHRS and YFSETQ. CDR3 sequence reads: CASSIDSGYDTQYF. The CDR3 DNA reads as TGCGCCAGCAGCATAGACAGCGGGTATGATACGCAGTATTTT.

The rearrangement uses TRBV7-2 and TRBJ1-1; TRBD1 matches at 12 bases. CDR1 SGHTA and CDR2 FQGNSA come from the germline V gene. V trimming: 2 bases; J trimming: 1 base; junction bases outside the gene matches: 8. This CDR3 has 18 amino acids. The CDR3 here is CASSLSPGQGAGNTEAFF. The CDR3 DNA is TGTGCCAGCAGCTTATCCCCGGGACAGGGGGCCGGGAACACTGAAGCTTTCTTT. Full variable domain (outside the CDR3, taken from reference TRBV7-2 and TRBJ1-1): GAGVSQSPSNKVTEKGKDVELRCDPISGHTALYWYRQSLGQGLEFLIYFQGNSAPDKSGLPSDRFSAERTGGSVSTLTIQRTQQEDSAVYLCASSLSPGQGAGNTEAFFGQGTRLTVV.

The gene calls are TRBV30 and TRBJ2-5; D might be TRBD2 (5 bases). The CDR3 is 13 amino acids. With 1 base removed from V and 5 bases from J, the gap between germline ends came to 11 bases. Germline-derived CDR1 and CDR2 are GTSNPN and SVGIG (reference sequence). The CDR3 DNA reads TGTGCCTGGAGTGGGGTTGGACTCGAGACCCAGTACTTC. This translates into CAWSGVGLETQYF.

This chain joins TRBV4-1 and TRBJ2-5, with TRBD2 matching over 7 bases. V lost 0 bases to trimming and J lost 2 bases; unmatched junction nucleotides: 12. The germline gives CDR1 MGHRA, CDR2 YSYEKL. The CDR3 totals 18 residues. The CDR3 here is CASSQDGTGLNDQETQYF. In DNA, the CDR3 is TGCGCCAGCAGCCAAGACGGGACGGGACTAAACGATCAAGAGACCCAGTACTTC.

This rearrangement joins TRBV3-1 (or the pseudogene TRBV3-2) to TRBJ2-2; tentatively, D is TRBD2 (6 bases). The V and J ends lost 4 bases and 1 base respectively, with 13 bases between them. Germline lookup yields CDR1 LGHDT and CDR2 YNNKEL (reference sequence). The CDR3 sequence is 16 residues long. In DNA form, the CDR3 reads TGTGCCAGCAGCCGACTAGTAGGCTTGAACACCGGGGAGCTGTTTTTT. As protein: CASSRLVGLNTGELFF.

The J gene is TRBJ1-5, the V gene TRBV18, with 7 positions matching TRBD1. The CDR3 is made up of 14 amino acids. The germline CDR1 and CDR2 sequences are KGHSH and LQKENI. J was trimmed by 0 bases and V by 6 bases; bases with no gene match: 2. The CDR3 sequence: CASSRQGSNQPQHF. Here the CDR3 DNA reads TGTGCCAGCTCTCGACAGGGTAGCAATCAGCCCCAGCATTTT.

The chain has TRBV5-4 and TRBJ2-1; D call uncertain. The CDR3 contains 14 residues. The V end was cut by 4 bases, the J end by 3 bases, with 11 bases between. Germline assignment: CDR1 SGHNT and CDR2 YYREEE (reference sequence). DNA of the CDR3: TGTGCCAGCAGCGGGAAAACAGTCTACAATGAGCAGTTCTTC. Residues: CASSGKTVYNEQFF. Using reference TRBV5-4 and TRBJ2-1 for the parts outside the CDR3, the full variable domain is ETGVTQSPTHLIKTRGQQVTLRCSSQSGHNTVSWYQQALGQGPQFIFQYYREEENGRGNFPPRFSGLQFPNYSSELNVNALELDDSALYLCASSGKTVYNEQFFGPGTRLTVL.